Shown below are 20 T cell receptor beta chains from a single sample sequenced in a study of vaccination and CD4 T cells after COVID-19. The study sequenced cultured CD4+ T cell DNA using the Oncomine TCR Beta short-read assay. TCRdb fed the PCR reads into MiXCR, producing one record per CDR3 protein. In the table there are 12,000 to 15,000 distinct CDR3 sequences, around 56% of which are singletons. Treatment given: roughly 10-day PBMC culture with coronavirus spike peptide pools or control peptides (ViraFEST assay). Their antigens are not known. Sequenced: CD4+ T cells from blood, cultured in vitro. These receptors were taken from a human donor who had recovered from COVID-19.

The rearrangement uses TRBV6-1 and TRBJ2-7; 8 bases are a match to TRBD1. The CDR3 consists of 14 residues. CDR1 is MNHNS and CDR2 is SASEGT in the germline V gene. The ends lost 6 bases at V and 2 bases at J; junction bases unmatched: 6. CDR3 sequence reads: CASSRRGQAYEQYF. The DNA of the CDR3 is TGTGCCAGCAGCCGTAGGGGACAGGCCTACGAGCAGTACTTC.

This rearrangement joins TRBV19 to TRBJ1-2, with TRBD1 matching 8 bases. The CDR3 has 13 residues. V was clipped by 6 bases and J by 5 bases; unmatched bases: 5. Germline CDR1 LNHDA, CDR2 SQIVND (reference sequence). In DNA form, the CDR3 reads TGTGCCAGTAGACCGACAGGGGAATATGGCTACACCTTC. It encodes CASRPTGEYGYTF.

There are a few counts of this clonotype. The V call is TRBV10-2, the J call TRBJ2-2; 8 bases agree with TRBD2. The V and J ends lost 6 bases and 3 bases, in that order; junction bases with no gene match: 9. The CDR3 is 16 residues long. Germline assignment: CDR1 WSHSY and CDR2 SAAADI. The CDR3 loop reads CASRAGGLVDTGELFF. The CDR3 DNA sequence: TGCGCCAGCAGGGCGGGGGGACTAGTGGACACCGGGGAGCTGTTTTTT.

V usage is TRBV19 and J usage is TRBJ2-3, with a weak D call TRBD2 (6 bases). V gave up 4 bases and J gave up 4 bases, with 12 bases separating them. Germline CDR1 LNHDA, CDR2 SQIVND (reference sequence). The CDR3 runs to 14 residues. The CDR3 coding sequence is TGTGCCAGTAGTACAGGGACTGCGCCAGATACGCAGTATTTT. It encodes CASSTGTAPDTQYF. Full variable domain (remainder filled in from reference TRBV19 and TRBJ2-3): DGGITQSPKYLFRKEGQNVTLSCEQNLNHDAMYWYRQDPGQGLRLIYYSQIVNDFQKGDIAEGYSVSREKKESFPLTVTSAQKNPTAFYLCASSTGTAPDTQYFGPGTRLTVL.

The chain has TRBV6-5 and TRBJ2-2; no firm D call. The CDR3 length is 13 residues. The germline V and J ends were trimmed by 3 bases and 0 bases, with 2 bases remaining between them. CDR1 and CDR2 from the germline V gene are MNHEY and SVGAGI. In nucleotides, the CDR3 is TGTGCCAGCAGTTATGCGAACACCGGGGAGCTGTTTTTT. Its translation: CASSYANTGELFF.

The chain joins TRBV28 to TRBJ2-1, with no clear D. The CDR3 covers 13 residues. V dropped 3 bases and J dropped 5 bases, with 8 bases sitting between them. Germline V lookup: CDR1 MDHEN, CDR2 SYDVKM. CDR3 coding DNA: TGTGCCAGCAGTTTTTGGACGGACAATGAGCAGTTCTTC. Its protein product is CASSFWTDNEQFF.

The rearrangement joins TRBV28 to TRBJ1-5; 8 bases map to TRBD1. This CDR3 spans 14 amino acids. Germline-derived CDR1 and CDR2 are MDHEN and SYDVKM. J lost 5 bases, V lost 2 bases, and 2 bases had no gene match. The CDR3 region is CASSLRQGYQPQHF. The CDR3 nucleotides read TGTGCCAGCAGTTTACGACAGGGGTATCAGCCCCAGCATTTT.

In this sample, this clonotype turned up once. This sequence joins TRBV20-1 and TRBJ2-1; no reliable D call. This CDR3 comprises 11 residues. Germline loops: CDR1 DFQATT, CDR2 SNEGSKA (reference sequence). Trimming shortened V by 3 bases and J by 9 bases, and 9 bases separated the two germline ends. This CDR3 reads CSARHGTEQFF. CDR3 coding DNA: TGCAGTGCTAGGCACGGAACTGAGCAGTTCTTC.

The CDR3 DNA is TGTGCCTGTTCGGGAATCCAGAACACCGGGGAGCTGTTTTTT. Its translation: CACSGIQNTGELFF. This rearrangement joins TRBV30 to TRBJ2-2, with a possible D match to TRBD2 (5 bases). The V end lost 6 bases, the J end lost 1 base, and 12 bases lay between the germline ends. Germline V gene data show CDR1 as GTSNPN and CDR2 as SVGIG (reference sequence). This CDR3 has 14 residues.

The genes are TRBV25-1 and TRBJ2-5; no clear D gene. The V end lost 1 base, the J end lost 2 bases, and 8 bases lay between the germline ends. The CDR3 loop spans 14 amino acids. Germline V gene sequence: CDR1 MGHDK, CDR2 SYGVNS. CDR3 in DNA: TGTGCCAGCAGTGAATCTACAGCTCAAGAGACCCAGTACTTC. Its translation: CASSESTAQETQYF.

The chain joins TRBV6-2 or TRBV6-3 to TRBJ2-1; no firm D call. Trimming left V 5 bases short and J 5 bases short, with 10 bases between. CDR1 MNHEY and CDR2 SVGEGT come from the germline V gene. This CDR3 is built from 13 residues. The CDR3 spells CASSVDTHNEQFF. CDR3 in DNA: TGTGCCAGCAGTGTTGACACTCACAATGAGCAGTTCTTC.

This sequence joins TRBV2 and TRBJ2-5; TRBD2 might be the D (6 bases). The CDR3 runs 13 residues. V was pared by 7 bases and J by 5 bases, with 14 bases between. Looked up from germline, CDR1 is SNHLY and CDR2 is FYNNEI. DNA of the CDR3: TGTGCCAGCACGGAGCGGGCGGGTGAGACCCAGTACTTC. This gives the protein CASTERAGETQYF.

The sample holds a few counts of this clonotype. The V call is TRBV30, the J call TRBJ1-2, with a tentative D call TRBD1 (5 bases). Per the germline V gene, CDR1 is GTSNPN and CDR2 is SVGIG (reference sequence). The CDR3 is 14 amino acids. Trimming removed 8 bases from V and 5 bases from J, with 21 bases in between. CDR3: CAEVRAGSVYGYTF. DNA of the CDR3: TGTGCCGAGGTCAGGGCAGGGTCCGTATATGGCTACACCTTC. Supplemented by reference TRBV30 and TRBJ1-2, the full variable domain reads SQTIHQWPATLVQPVGSPLSLECTVEGTSNPNLYWYRQAAGRGLQLLFYSVGIGQISSEVPQNLSASRPQDRQFILSSKKLLLSDSGFYLCAEVRAGSVYGYTFGSGTRLTVV.

As DNA, the CDR3 is TGTGCCAGCAGTTGGACAGCCAACAATGAGCAGTTCTTC. This codes for CASSWTANNEQFF. The V and J genes are TRBV2 and TRBJ2-1; TRBD1 is a possible D gene (6 bases). The CDR3 loop spans 13 amino acids. The germline gives CDR1 SNHLY, CDR2 FYNNEI. The V and J ends lost 5 bases and 5 bases respectively, with 10 bases between them.

V usage is TRBV20-1 and J usage is TRBJ2-7; 9 nucleotides line up with TRBD2. Germline V CDR1 and CDR2: DFQATT, SNEGSKA (reference sequence). The CDR3 extends over 13 amino acids. The V gene end was trimmed by 6 bases and the J gene end by 2 bases; junction bases not matched to a gene: 5. CDR3 in amino acids: CSAAGGGPYEQYF. The CDR3 bases are TGCAGTGCGGCGGGAGGGGGCCCCTACGAGCAGTACTTC.

The CDR3 sequence: CASSYLPGRYGYTF. DNA for the CDR3: TGTGCCAGCAGTTACCTTCCGGGCCGCTATGGCTACACCTTC. The chain combines TRBV6-5 with TRBJ1-2; D gene uncertain. The germline gives CDR1 MNHEY, CDR2 SVGAGI. The CDR3 runs to 14 residues. V lost 2 bases to trimming and J lost 4 bases, with 11 bases between them.

With respect to this clonotype: One end of the junction does not line up with germline, which may come from a read error. The rearrangement links TRBV6-5 to TRBJ2-7; TRBD2 matches 7 bases. CDR3 length: 19 residues. The germline gives CDR1 MNHEY, CDR2 SVGAGI. CDR3 in amino acids: CANSYLEHSTGTKTYEQYF. CDR3 nucleotides: TGTGCCAACAGTTACCTCGAACATTCGACCGGGACTAAGACCTACGAGCAGTACTTC.

Of note for this clonotype: The missing conserved phenylalanine or tryptophan at the end of this CDR3 makes a read error likely. This chain uses TRBV11-3 with TRBJ1-1; no clear D. CDR1 is SGHNT, CDR2 YENEEA, per germline. This CDR3 spans 13 amino acids. V shed 0 bases and J shed 5 bases, with 7 bases lying between them. CDR3 nucleotides: TGTGCCAGCAGCTTAGACGCGAGTACTGAAGCTTTCTTA. Residues: CASSLDASTEAFL.

This rearrangement joins TRBV20-1 to TRBJ1-5; weak D call: TRBD1 (6 bases). The germline V gene has CDR1 DFQATT and CDR2 SNEGSKA (reference sequence). Trimming pared 3 bases from V and 5 bases from J, leaving 14 bases between. The CDR3 runs 14 residues. CDR3 coding DNA: TGCAGTGCTAGCGGAAAAAACAGGGATCAGCCCCAGCATTTT. Its protein is CSASGKNRDQPQHF.

V and J are TRBV6-1 and TRBJ1-2, with D uncertain. This CDR3 is built from 15 residues. Germline loops: CDR1 MNHNS, CDR2 SASEGT. The V end was cut by 5 bases, the J end by 5 bases, with 18 bases between. CDR3 sequence reads: CASSRPTFTEYGYTF. As DNA, the CDR3 is TGTGCCAGCAGTCGACCGACGTTCACTGAATATGGCTACACCTTC.